The clone carrying this T cell receptor (beta chain) was found once. Its antigen is as yet unknown. A second PCR of 7 to 11 cycles used a sample-barcoded 5' primer and a J-beta primer mix. From the 5' RACE reads, TCRdb called clonotypes with MiXCR, one entry per CDR3 protein. The data show 1,800,000 or so distinct CDR3 sequences, about 39% seen once. A minimum of 5 micrograms of total RNA was extracted per sample. This sample stems from a study of blood T cells in healthy people across ages. Study background: T cells yielded about one barcoded beta molecule per two cells through template switching. Findings of the study overall: Because donor CMV status was unknown, expanded clonotype changes were possibly confounded.

This CDR3 is 14 amino acids long. Trimming pared 2 bases from V and 3 bases from J, leaving 11 bases between. Per the germline V gene, CDR1 is SGHNT and CDR2 is YYREEE (reference sequence). The J gene is TRBJ1-1, the V gene TRBV5-4; D may be TRBD1 (6 bases). The sequencing sample was made of blood. The clonotype originates from a human donor in good health. CDR3 bases: TGTGCCAGCAGCTTCTCGGGGGGCTACACTGAAGCTTTCTTT. Its translation is CASSFSGGYTEAFF. The full variable domain, its missing parts supplied by reference TRBV5-4 and TRBJ1-1, is ETGVTQSPTHLIKTRGQQVTLRCSSQSGHNTVSWYQQALGQGPQFIFQYYREEENGRGNFPPRFSGLQFPNYSSELNVNALELDDSALYLCASSFSGGYTEAFFGQGTRLTVV.